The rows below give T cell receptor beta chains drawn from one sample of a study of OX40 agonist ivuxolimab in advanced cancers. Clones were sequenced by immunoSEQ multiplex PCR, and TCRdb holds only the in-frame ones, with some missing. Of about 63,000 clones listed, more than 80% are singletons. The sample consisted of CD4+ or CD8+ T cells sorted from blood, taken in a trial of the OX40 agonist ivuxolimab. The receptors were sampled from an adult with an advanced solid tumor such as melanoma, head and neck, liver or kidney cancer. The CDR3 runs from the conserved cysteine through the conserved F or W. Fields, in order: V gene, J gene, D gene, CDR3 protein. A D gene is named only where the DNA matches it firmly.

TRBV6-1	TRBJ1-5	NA	CASSEDSHQPQHF
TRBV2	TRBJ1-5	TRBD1	CASSGGDRGGGQPQHF
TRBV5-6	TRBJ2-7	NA	CASSLREPGSYEQYF
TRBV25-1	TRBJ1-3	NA	CASSEYSTLSGNTIYF
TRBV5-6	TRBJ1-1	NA	CASSGGPMNTEAFF
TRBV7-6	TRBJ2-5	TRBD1	CASSAQTGGQETQYF
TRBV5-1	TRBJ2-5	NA	CASSLFSYQETQYF
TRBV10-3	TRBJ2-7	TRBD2	CATRGGSRLASFNEQYF
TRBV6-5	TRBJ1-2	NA	CASWGGNYGYTF
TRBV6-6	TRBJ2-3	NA	CASSRSGPDTDTQYF
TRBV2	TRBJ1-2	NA	CASSAERTATTRGYTF
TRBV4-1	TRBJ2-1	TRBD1	CASSQMDRGNEQFF
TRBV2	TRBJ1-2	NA	CASLGNGYTF
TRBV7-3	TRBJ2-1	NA	CASSFSEGGEQFF
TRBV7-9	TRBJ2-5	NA	CASSLPGWTEETQYF
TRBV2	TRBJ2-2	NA	CASSDRWTGELFF
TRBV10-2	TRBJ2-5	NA	CASSESGEGQETQYF
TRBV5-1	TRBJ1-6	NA	CASSSHDSTGTNSPLHF
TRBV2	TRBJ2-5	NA	CASLEREETQYF
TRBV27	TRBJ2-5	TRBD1	CASSLFRTGSQYF
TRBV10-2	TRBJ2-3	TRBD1	CASDPDRGRAGTQYF
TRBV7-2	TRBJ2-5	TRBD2	CASSSGLAAQETQYF
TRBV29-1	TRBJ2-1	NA	CSVEGRGPYNEQFF
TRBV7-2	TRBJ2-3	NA	CASSLVSGDTQYF
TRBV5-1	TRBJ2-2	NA	CASSLFTSNTGELFF
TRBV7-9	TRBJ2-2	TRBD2	CASSPRTSVLNTGELFF
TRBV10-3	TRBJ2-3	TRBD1	CAISPTSGGDADTQYF
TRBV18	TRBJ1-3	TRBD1	CASSRQGDTGNTIYF
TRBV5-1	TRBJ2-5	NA	CASSLVLLEGTQYF
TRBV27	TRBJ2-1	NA	CASSYLGNEQFF
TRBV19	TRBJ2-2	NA	CASSTGIDTGELFF
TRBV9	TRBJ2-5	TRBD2	CASSDGSSGGGQETQYF
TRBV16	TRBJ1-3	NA	CASSDLAGFGNTIYF
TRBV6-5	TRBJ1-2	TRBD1	CASSRTGGASAGYTF
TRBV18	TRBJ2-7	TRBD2	CASSPSGGAYEQYF
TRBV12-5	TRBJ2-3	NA	CASGWGTDTQYF
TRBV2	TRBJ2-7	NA	CASSVGPFPYEQYF
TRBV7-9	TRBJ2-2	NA	CASSPDFNTGELFF
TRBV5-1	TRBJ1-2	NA	CASSSAGIYGYTF
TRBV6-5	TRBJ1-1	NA	CASSWEVGMNTEAFF
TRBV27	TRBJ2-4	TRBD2	CASRLSGRVREGNIQYF
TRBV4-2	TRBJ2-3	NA	CASSQDFGSEMSTDTQYF
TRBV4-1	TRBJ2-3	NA	CASSLGRADTQYF
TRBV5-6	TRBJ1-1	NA	CASSLGTEAFF
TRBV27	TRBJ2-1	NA	CASRPGQSDEQFF